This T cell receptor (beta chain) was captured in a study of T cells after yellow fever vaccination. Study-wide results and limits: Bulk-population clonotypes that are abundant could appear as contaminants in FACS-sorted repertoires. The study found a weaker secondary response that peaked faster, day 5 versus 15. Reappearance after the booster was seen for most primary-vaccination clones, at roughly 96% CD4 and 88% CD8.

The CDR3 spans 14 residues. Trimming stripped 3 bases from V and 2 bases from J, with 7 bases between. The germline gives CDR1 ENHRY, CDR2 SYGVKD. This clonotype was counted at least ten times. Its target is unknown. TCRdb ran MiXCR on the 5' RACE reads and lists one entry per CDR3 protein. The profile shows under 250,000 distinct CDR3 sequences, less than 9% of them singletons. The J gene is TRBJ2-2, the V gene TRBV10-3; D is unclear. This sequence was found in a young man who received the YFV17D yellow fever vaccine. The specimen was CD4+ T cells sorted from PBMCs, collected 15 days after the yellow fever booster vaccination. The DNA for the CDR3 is TGTGCCATCAGTGAATTACCCAACACCGGGGAGCTGTTTTTT. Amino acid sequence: CAISELPNTGELFF.